This entry lists 14 T cell receptor beta chains sequenced from one sample in a study of blood T cell repertoires in COVID-19. The protocol was immunoSEQ multiplex PCR, while the TCRdb copy is restricted to in-frame clones and leaves out a portion. The sample records some 140,000 clones, around 80% being singletons. The sample comprised peripheral blood. All receptors come from a man aged 55 to 70 who had recovered from COVID-19.

Here the CDR3 reads CASSGTGTYNEQFF. The CDR3 bases are TGTGCCAGCAGCGGCACAGGGACCTACAATGAGCAGTTCTTC. This sequence joins TRBV7-2 and TRBJ2-1; TRBD1 is a possible D gene (6 bases). The CDR3 contains 14 residues. In germline, CDR1 is SGHTA, CDR2 FQGNSA. V lost 5 bases, J lost 2 bases, and 10 bases lay in between.

The chain carries TRBV18 and TRBJ2-1; 13 bases are shared with TRBD2. This CDR3 comprises 16 residues. Trimming at V came to 5 bases and at J to 9 bases, leaving 10 bases not matched to a gene. Germline-derived CDR1 and CDR2 are KGHSH and LQKENI. DNA of the CDR3: TGTGCCAGCTCAGTTCTACTAGCGGGAGGGCTGAGTGAGCAGTTCTTC. It specifies CASSVLLAGGLSEQFF. Supplemented by reference TRBV18 and TRBJ2-1, the full variable domain reads NAGVMQNPRHLVRRRGQEARLRCSPMKGHSHVYWYRQLPEEGLKFMVYLQKENIIDESGMPKERFSAEFPKEGPSILRIQQVVRGDSAAYFCASSVLLAGGLSEQFFGPGTRLTVL.

The rearrangement joins TRBV11-3 to TRBJ2-3; 11 bases line up with TRBD2. This CDR3 comprises 15 residues. The germline CDR1 and CDR2 sequences are SGHNT and YENEEA. With 5 bases clipped from V and 9 bases from J, the junction kept 10 bases outside the gene matches. The CDR3 region has the DNA TGTGCCAGCAGCCCAACTAGCGGGGGCACGGGGACGCAGTATTTT. Its protein is CASSPTSGGTGTQYF.

V and J are TRBV10-2 and TRBJ2-7; D remains ambiguous. There are 13 residues in the CDR3. Trimming took 2 bases from V and 5 from J, leaving 10 bases between them. Germline assignment: CDR1 WSHSY and CDR2 SAAADI. In DNA, the CDR3 is TGCGCCAGCAGTGAGCAAGCGTCCAACGAGCAGTACTTC. Residues: CASSEQASNEQYF.

The chain has TRBV30 and TRBJ1-6, with a tentative D call TRBD1 (5 bases). Per the germline V gene, CDR1 is GTSNPN and CDR2 is SVGIG (reference sequence). V was trimmed by 5 bases and J by 6 bases, leaving 17 bases between them. This CDR3 is 15 amino acids long. CDR3 DNA: TGTGCCTGGGCGCCGCAGGGTTTGGCTAATTCACCCCTCCACTTT. Protein product: CAWAPQGLANSPLHF.

V is TRBV6-1 and J is TRBJ2-7; TRBD2 aligns across 8 bases. Per germline, CDR1 MNHNS and CDR2 SASEGT. This CDR3 comprises 15 residues. V shed 1 base, J shed 2 bases, and the junction held 4 bases outside the gene matches. The CDR3 coding sequence is TGTGCCAGCAGTGAAGGGGGACTAGGGACCTACGAGCAGTACTTC. This sequence encodes CASSEGGLGTYEQYF.

The V gene is TRBV5-4, the J gene TRBJ2-1; tentative D call: TRBD1 (5 bases). Germline V gene sequence: CDR1 SGHNT, CDR2 YYREEE (reference sequence). Trimming took 4 bases from V and 4 from J, leaving 12 bases between them. There are 14 residues in the CDR3. The CDR3 sequence is CASSATVLYNEQFF. CDR3 in DNA: TGTGCCAGCAGCGCGACAGTACTATACAATGAGCAGTTCTTC.

The genes are TRBV27 and TRBJ1-5; 10 nucleotides line up with TRBD1. Trimming took 5 bases from V and 3 from J; bases not matched to a gene: 13. Germline CDR1 is MNHEY and CDR2 is SMNVEV (reference sequence). The CDR3 spans 18 residues. The CDR3: CASSQSRDRGWDNQPQHF. The CDR3 nucleotides are TGTGCCAGCAGTCAGTCCCGGGACAGGGGTTGGGACAATCAGCCCCAGCATTTT.

The chain links TRBV30 to TRBJ2-2, with unresolved D. This CDR3 is 14 amino acids long. Trimming cost V 0 bases and J 3 bases, with 8 bases left between them. Germline assignment: CDR1 GTSNPN and CDR2 SVGIG (reference sequence). CDR3 in DNA: TGTGCCTGGAGTGTACAGAGATACACCGGGGAGCTGTTTTTT. This gives the protein CAWSVQRYTGELFF.

The genes are TRBV7-2 and TRBJ1-5; 8 bases are shared with TRBD1. This CDR3 has 15 residues. The germline CDR1 and CDR2 sequences are SGHTA and FQGNSA. With V trimmed by 4 bases and J by 4 bases, 6 bases remained unmatched. The CDR3 reads CASSSGTGRNQPQHF. In DNA, the CDR3 is TGTGCCAGCAGCTCCGGGACAGGACGTAATCAGCCCCAGCATTTT.

The chain has TRBV19 and TRBJ1-1; 9 nucleotides agree with TRBD1. After removal of 10 bases from V and 5 bases from J, the junction contained 11 bases not matched to a gene. The CDR3 runs to 14 residues. Germline V CDR1 and CDR2: LNHDA, SQIVND (reference sequence). CDR3 loop: CATGQGPAGTEAFF. The CDR3 DNA sequence: TGTGCCACTGGACAGGGGCCAGCCGGTACTGAAGCTTTCTTT.

This chain uses TRBV5-1 with TRBJ2-2; maybe TRBD2 (6 bases). The CDR3 runs to 16 residues. Trimming stripped 0 bases from V and 3 bases from J, with 12 bases between. CDR1 is SGHRS, CDR2 YFSETQ, per germline. The CDR3 sequence is CASSLDGGSDTGELFF. The DNA of the CDR3 is TGCGCCAGCAGCTTGGATGGGGGGTCGGACACCGGGGAGCTGTTTTTT.

This clone is termed large. The chain combines TRBV9 with TRBJ2-1; 12 positions agree with TRBD2. Germline lookup yields CDR1 SGDLS and CDR2 YYNGEE. The V gene end was trimmed by 3 bases and the J gene end by 8 bases; junction bases not matched to a gene: 6. The CDR3 runs to 15 residues. CDR3: CASSDGRLAGDEQFF. In DNA, the CDR3 is TGTGCCAGCAGCGACGGGAGACTAGCGGGAGATGAGCAGTTCTTC.

This chain connects TRBV5-1 to TRBJ2-2; 11 nucleotides align to TRBD1. Germline CDR1 SGHRS, CDR2 YFSETQ. Germline trimming cut 2 bases from V and 5 bases from J; bases unmatched to any gene: 8. CDR3 size: 17 residues. The CDR3 bases are TGCGCCAGCAGCTTTGGCGTAGGACAGGGGGCTACCGGGGAGCTGTTTTTT. Protein sequence: CASSFGVGQGATGELFF.